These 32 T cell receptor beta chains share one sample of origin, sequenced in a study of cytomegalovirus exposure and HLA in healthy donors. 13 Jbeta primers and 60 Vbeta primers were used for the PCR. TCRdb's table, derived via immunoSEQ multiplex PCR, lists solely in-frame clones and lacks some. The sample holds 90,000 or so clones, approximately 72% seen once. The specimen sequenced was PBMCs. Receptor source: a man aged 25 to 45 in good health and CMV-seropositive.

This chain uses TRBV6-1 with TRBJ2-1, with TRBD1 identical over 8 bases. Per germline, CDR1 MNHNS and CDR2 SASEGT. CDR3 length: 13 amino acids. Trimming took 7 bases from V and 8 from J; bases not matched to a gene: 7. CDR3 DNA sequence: TGTGCCAGCAAGGACAGGGTGGGCTATGAGCAGTTCTTC. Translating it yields CASKDRVGYEQFF.

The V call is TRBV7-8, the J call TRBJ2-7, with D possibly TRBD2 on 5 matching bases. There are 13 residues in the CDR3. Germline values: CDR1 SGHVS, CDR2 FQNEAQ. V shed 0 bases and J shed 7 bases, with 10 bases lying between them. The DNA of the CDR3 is TGTGCCAGCAGCTTAGCACCGCCGGGGGAGCAGTACTTC. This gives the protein CASSLAPPGEQYF.

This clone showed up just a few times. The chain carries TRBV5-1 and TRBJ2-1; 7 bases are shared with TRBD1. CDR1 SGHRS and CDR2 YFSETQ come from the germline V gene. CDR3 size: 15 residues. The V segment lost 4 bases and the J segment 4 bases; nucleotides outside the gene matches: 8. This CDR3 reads CASSGQGGSYNEQFF. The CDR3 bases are TGCGCCAGCAGCGGCCAAGGGGGCTCTTACAATGAGCAGTTCTTC.

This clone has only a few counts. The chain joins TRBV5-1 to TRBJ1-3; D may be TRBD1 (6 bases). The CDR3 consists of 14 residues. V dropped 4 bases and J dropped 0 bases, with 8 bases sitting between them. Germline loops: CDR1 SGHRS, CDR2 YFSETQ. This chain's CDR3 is CASSAQGSGNTIYF. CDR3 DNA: TGCGCCAGCAGCGCACAGGGCTCTGGAAACACCATATATTTT.

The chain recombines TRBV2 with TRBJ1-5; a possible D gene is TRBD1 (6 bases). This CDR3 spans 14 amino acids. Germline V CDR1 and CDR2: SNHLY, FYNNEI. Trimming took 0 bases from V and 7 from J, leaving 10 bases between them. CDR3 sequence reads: CASSEAQGQQPQHF. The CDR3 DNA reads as TGTGCCAGCAGTGAAGCCCAGGGACAACAGCCCCAGCATTTT.

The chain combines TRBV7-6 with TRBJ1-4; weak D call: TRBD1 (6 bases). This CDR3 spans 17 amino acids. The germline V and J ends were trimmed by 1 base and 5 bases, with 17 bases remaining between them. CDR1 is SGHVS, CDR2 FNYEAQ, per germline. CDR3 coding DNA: TGTGCCAGCAGCTTAGTGACAAGGGGGAGGGTGAATGAAAAACTGTTTTTT. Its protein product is CASSLVTRGRVNEKLFF.

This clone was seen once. The chain's CDR3 is CASSLAAGLSYEQYF. Here the CDR3 DNA reads TGCGCCAGCAGCTTGGCTGCGGGCCTCTCCTACGAGCAGTACTTC. The rearrangement uses TRBV5-1 and TRBJ2-7; tentatively, D is TRBD2 (5 bases). Germline lookup yields CDR1 SGHRS and CDR2 YFSETQ. The V end lost 0 bases, the J end lost 0 bases, and 10 bases lay between the germline ends. The CDR3 runs to 15 residues.

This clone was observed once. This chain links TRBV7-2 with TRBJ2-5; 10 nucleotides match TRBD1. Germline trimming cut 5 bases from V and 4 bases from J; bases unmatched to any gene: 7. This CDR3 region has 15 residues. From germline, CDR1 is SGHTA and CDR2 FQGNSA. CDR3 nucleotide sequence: TGTGCCAGCAGCCGCCATGGACAGGGGGGAGAGACCCAGTACTTC. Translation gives CASSRHGQGGETQYF.

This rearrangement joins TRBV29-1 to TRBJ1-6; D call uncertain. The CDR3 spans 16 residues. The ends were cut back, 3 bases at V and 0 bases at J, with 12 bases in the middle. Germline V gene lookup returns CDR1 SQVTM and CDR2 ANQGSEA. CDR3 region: CSVEATRSSYNSPLHF. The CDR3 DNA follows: TGCAGCGTTGAGGCCACAAGGAGCTCCTATAATTCACCCCTCCACTTT.

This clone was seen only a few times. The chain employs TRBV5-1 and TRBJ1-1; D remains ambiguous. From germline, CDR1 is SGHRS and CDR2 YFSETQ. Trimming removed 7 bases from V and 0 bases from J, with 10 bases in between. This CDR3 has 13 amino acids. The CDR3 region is CASQAGMNTEAFF. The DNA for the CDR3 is TGCGCCAGCCAGGCAGGAATGAACACTGAAGCTTTCTTT.

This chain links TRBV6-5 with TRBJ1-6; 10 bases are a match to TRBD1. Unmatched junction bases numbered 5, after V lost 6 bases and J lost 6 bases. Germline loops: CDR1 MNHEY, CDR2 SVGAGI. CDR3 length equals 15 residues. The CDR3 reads CASRPGTGANSPLHF. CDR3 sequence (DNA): TGTGCCAGCAGGCCGGGGACAGGGGCTAATTCACCCCTCCACTTT.

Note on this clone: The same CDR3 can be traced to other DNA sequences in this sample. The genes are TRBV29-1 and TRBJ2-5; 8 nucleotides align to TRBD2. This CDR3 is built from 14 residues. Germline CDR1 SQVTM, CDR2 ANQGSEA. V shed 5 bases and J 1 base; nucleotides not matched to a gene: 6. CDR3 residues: CSVPLAGPQETQYF. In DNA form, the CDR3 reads TGCAGCGTTCCCCTAGCGGGTCCCCAAGAGACCCAGTACTTC.

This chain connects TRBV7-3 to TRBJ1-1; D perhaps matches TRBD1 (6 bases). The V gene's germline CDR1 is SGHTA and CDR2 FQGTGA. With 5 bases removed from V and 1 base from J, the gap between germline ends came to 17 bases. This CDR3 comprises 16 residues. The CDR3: CASSPNSQGQNTEAFF. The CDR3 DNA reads TGTGCCAGCAGCCCGAACTCCCAGGGACAGAACACTGAAGCTTTCTTT.

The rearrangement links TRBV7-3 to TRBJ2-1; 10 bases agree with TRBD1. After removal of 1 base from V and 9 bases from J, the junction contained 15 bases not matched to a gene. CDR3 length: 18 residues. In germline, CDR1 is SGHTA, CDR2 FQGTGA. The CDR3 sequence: CASSLRPFGTGDGGEQFF. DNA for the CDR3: TGTGCCAGCAGCTTAAGACCCTTCGGGACAGGGGATGGGGGTGAGCAGTTCTTC.

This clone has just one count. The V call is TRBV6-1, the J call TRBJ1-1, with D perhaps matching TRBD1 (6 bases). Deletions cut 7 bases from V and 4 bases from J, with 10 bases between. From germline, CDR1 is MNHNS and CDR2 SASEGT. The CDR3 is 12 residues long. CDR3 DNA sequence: TGTGCCAGCAAGGGGGGGATCACTGAAGCTTTCTTT. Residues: CASKGGITEAFF.

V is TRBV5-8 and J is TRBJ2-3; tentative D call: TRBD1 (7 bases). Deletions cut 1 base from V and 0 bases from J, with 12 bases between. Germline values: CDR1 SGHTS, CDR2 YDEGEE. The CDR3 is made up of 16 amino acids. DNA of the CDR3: TGTGCCAGCAGCTTGTTGACAGGGACTAGCACAGATACGCAGTATTTT. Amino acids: CASSLLTGTSTDTQYF.

CDR3 DNA sequence: TGTGCCAGCAGCGGCCGCACAGGTTCCACCTTAAGGGAGCAGTTCTTC. Protein: CASSGRTGSTLREQFF. The rearrangement joins TRBV7-8 to TRBJ2-1; tentatively, D is TRBD1 (5 bases). V lost 5 bases and J lost 10, with 24 bases in between. The CDR3 contains 16 residues. Germline CDR1 reads SGHVS; CDR2 reads FQNEAQ.

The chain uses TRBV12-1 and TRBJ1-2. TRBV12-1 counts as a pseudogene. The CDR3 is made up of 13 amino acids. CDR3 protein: CASSFGRSYGYTF. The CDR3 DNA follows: TGTGCCAGCAGCTTTGGGCGGAGCTATGGCTACACCTTC.

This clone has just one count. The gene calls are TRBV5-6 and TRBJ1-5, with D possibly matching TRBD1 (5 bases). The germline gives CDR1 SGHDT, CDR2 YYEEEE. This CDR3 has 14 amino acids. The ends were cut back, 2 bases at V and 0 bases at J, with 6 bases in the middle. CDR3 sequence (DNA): TGTGCCAGCAGCTTTCAGGGTAGCAATCAGCCCCAGCATTTT. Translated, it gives CASSFQGSNQPQHF.

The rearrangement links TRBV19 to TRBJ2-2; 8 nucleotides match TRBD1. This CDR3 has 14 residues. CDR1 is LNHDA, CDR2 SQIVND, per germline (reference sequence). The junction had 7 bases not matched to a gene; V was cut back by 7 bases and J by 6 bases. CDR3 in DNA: TGTGCCAGTACCCGGCAGGGGGCATCCGGGGAGCTGTTTTTT. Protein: CASTRQGASGELFF.

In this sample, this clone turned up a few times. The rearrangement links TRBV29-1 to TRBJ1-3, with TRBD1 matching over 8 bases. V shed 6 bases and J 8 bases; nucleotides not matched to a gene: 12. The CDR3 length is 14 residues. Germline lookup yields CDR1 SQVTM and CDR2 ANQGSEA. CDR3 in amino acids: CSVAGTGGWDTIYF. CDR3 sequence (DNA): TGCAGCGTAGCCGGGACAGGCGGTTGGGACACCATATATTTT.

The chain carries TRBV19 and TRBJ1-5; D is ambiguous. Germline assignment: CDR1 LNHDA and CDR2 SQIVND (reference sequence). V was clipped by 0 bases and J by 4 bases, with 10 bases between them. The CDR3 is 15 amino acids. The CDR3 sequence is CASSIDNKRNQPQHF. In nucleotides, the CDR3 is TGTGCCAGTAGTATAGATAACAAGAGGAATCAGCCCCAGCATTTT.

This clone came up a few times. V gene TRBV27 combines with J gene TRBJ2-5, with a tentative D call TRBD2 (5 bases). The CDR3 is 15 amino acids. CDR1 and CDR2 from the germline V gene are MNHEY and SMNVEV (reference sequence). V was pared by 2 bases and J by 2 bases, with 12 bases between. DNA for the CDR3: TGTGCCAGCAGTTTACTAGCAGGCGGACAAGAGACCCAGTACTTC. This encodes CASSLLAGGQETQYF.

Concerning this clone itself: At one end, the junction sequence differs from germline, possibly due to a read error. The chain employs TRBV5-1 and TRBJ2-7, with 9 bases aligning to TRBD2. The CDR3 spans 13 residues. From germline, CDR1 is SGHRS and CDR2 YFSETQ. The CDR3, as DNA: TGCGTCAGCAGCTTGGGGACTAGCACCGAGCAGTACTTC. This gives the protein CVSSLGTSTEQYF.

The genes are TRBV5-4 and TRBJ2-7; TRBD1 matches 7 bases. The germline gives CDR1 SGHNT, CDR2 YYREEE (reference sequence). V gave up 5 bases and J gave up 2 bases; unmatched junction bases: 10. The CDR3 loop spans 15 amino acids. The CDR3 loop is CASRVSHRGPYEQYF. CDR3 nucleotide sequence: TGTGCCAGCAGGGTCTCGCACAGGGGTCCCTACGAGCAGTACTTC.

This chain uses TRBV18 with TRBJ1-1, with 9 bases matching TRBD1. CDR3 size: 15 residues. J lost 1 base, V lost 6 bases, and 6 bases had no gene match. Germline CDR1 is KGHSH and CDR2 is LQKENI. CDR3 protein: CASSTGGGKNTEAFF. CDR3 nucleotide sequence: TGTGCCAGCTCGACAGGGGGAGGTAAGAACACTGAAGCTTTCTTT.

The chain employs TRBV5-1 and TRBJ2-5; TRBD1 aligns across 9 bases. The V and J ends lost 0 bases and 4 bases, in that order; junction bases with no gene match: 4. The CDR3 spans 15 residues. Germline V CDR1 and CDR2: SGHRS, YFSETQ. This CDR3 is CASSLGQGGAETQYF. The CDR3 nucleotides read TGCGCCAGCAGCTTGGGACAGGGGGGGGCAGAGACCCAGTACTTC.

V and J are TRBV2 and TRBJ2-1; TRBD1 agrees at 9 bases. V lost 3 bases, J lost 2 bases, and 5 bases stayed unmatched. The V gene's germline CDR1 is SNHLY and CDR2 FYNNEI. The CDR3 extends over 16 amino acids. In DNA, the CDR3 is TGTGCCAGCAGTGAGGGACAGGGTGTTACCTACAATGAGCAGTTCTTC. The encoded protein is CASSEGQGVTYNEQFF.

Written as DNA, the CDR3 is TGCAGCGTTGAAGGGGGCACAGGGAGCTATGGCTACACCTTC. Amino acids: CSVEGGTGSYGYTF. The rearrangement uses TRBV29-1 and TRBJ1-2; possible D gene TRBD1, 6 bases. V was shortened by 1 base and J by 4 bases, with 13 bases between the two germline ends. The CDR3 loop spans 14 amino acids. CDR1 SQVTM and CDR2 ANQGSEA come from the germline V gene.

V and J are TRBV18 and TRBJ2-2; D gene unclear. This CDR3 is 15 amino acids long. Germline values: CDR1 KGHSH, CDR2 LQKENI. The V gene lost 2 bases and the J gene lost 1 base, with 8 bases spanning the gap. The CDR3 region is CASSPTTLNTGELFF. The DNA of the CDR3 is TGTGCCAGCTCACCAACGACATTGAACACCGGGGAGCTGTTTTTT.

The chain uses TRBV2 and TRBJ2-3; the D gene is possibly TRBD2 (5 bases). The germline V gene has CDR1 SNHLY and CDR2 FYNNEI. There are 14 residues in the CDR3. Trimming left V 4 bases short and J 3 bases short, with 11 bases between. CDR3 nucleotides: TGTGCCAGCAGTGTTGAGGGAGTAACAGATACGCAGTATTTT. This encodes CASSVEGVTDTQYF. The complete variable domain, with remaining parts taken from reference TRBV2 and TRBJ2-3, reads EPEVTQTPSHQVTQMGQEVILRCVPISNHLYFYWYRQILGQKVEFLVSFYNNEISEKSEIFDDQFSVERPDGSNFTLKIRSTKLEDSAMYFCASSVEGVTDTQYFGPGTRLTVL.

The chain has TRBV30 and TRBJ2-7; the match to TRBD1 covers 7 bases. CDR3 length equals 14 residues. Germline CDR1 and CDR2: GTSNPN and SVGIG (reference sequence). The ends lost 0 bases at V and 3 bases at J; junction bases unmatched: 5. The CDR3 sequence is CAWSVGQEVYEQYF. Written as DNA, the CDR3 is TGTGCCTGGAGTGTTGGACAGGAGGTCTACGAGCAGTACTTC. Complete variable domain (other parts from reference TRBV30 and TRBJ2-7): SQTIHQWPATLVQPVGSPLSLECTVEGTSNPNLYWYRQAAGRGLQLLFYSVGIGQISSEVPQNLSASRPQDRQFILSSKKLLLSDSGFYLCAWSVGQEVYEQYFGPGTRLTVT.